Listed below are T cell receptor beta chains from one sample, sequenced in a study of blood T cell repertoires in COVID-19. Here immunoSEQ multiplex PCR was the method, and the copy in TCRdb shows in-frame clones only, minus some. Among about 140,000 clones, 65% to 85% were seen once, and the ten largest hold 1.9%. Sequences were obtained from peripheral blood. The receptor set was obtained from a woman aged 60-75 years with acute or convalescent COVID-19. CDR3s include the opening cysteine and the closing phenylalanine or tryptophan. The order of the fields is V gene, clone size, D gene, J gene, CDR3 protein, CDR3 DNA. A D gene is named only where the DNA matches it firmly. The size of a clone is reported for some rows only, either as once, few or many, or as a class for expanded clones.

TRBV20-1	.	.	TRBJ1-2	CSASKGDGYTF	TGCAGTGCTAGTAAGGGGGATGGCTACACCTTC
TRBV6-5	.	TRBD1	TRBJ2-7	CASTTWGQGDYEQYF	TGTGCCAGCACAACTTGGGGACAGGGGGATTACGAGCAGTACTTC
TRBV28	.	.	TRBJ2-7	CASSFLNPERDEQYF	TGTGCCAGCAGTTTTCTAAACCCGGAGCGAGACGAGCAGTACTTC
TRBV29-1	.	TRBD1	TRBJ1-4	CSGGQGAGKLFF	TGCAGCGGCGGACAGGGGGCAGGAAAACTGTTTTTT
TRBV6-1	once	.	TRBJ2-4	CASSVGAWIPQDKNIQYF	TGTGCCAGCAGTGTAGGGGCTTGGATACCACAGGACAAAAACATTCAGTACTTC
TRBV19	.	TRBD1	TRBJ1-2	CASSNGTGRYGYTF	TGTGCCAGTAGTAACGGGACAGGGCGCTATGGCTACACCTTC
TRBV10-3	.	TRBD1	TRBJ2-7	CAISKTGTGGYEQYF	TGTGCCATCAGCAAGACCGGGACAGGGGGCTACGAGCAGTACTTC
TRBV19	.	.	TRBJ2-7	CASSMAGDYEQYF	TGTGCCAGTAGTATGGCAGGGGACTACGAGCAGTACTTC
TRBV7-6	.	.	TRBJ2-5	CASSFSLQETQYF	TGTGCCAGCAGCTTCTCCCTCCAAGAGACCCAGTACTTC
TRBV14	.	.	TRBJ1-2	CASSLGQSYGYTF	TGTGCCAGCAGCCTGGGACAAAGCTATGGCTACACCTTC
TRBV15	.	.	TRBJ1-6	CATSRVNNSPLHF	TGTGCCACCAGCAGAGTAAATAATTCACCCCTCCACTTT
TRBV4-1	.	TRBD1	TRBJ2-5	CASSQETTGGISETQYF	TGCGCCAGCAGCCAAGAGACTACAGGGGGGATTTCGGAGACCCAGTACTTC
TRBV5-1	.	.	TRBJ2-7	CASSFRPRTYEQYF	TGCGCCAGCAGCTTTCGCCCGCGGACCTACGAGCAGTACTTC
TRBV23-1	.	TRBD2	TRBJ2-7	CASSQPRTSGRTSADYEQYF	TGCGCCAGCAGTCAACCCCGGACTAGCGGGAGGACCTCCGCCGACTACGAGCAGTACTTC
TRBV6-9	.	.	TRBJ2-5	CASRTVSQETQYF	TGTGCCAGCAGAACAGTCTCTCAAGAGACCCAGTACTTC
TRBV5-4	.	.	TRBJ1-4	CASRDTWDEKLFF	TGTGCCAGCAGGGACACTTGGGATGAAAAACTGTTTTTT
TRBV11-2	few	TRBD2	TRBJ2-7	CASGQRGSGSYEQYF	TGTGCCAGCGGCCAGCGGGGTAGCGGGAGCTACGAGCAGTACTTC
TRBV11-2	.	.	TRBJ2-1	CASSDGTSPYNEQFF	TGTGCCAGCAGCGATGGGACTTCCCCCTACAATGAGCAGTTCTTC
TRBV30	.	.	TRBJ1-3	CAWSVRAGSSGNTIYF	TGTGCCTGGAGTGTACGGGCCGGGAGCTCTGGAAACACCATATATTTT
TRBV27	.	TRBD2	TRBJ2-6	CASSTWGGSGANVLTF	TGTGCCAGCAGCACATGGGGCGGGAGCGGGGCCAACGTCCTGACTTTC
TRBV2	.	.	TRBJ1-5	CASRARGNQPQHF	TGTGCCAGCCGGGCCAGGGGCAATCAGCCCCAGCATTTT
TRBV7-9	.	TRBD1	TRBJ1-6	CASSAYFGTENSPLHF	TGTGCCAGCAGCGCCTATTTTGGGACAGAGAATTCACCCCTCCACTTT
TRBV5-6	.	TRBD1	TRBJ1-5	CASSGGTGHQPQHF	TGTGCCAGCAGCGGAGGGACAGGCCATCAGCCCCAGCATTTT
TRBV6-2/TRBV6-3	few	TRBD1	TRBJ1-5	CASSSQTGLSKPQHF	TGTGCCAGCAGTTCCCAGACAGGGCTAAGTAAGCCCCAGCATTTT
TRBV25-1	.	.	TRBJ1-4	CASSEYRNEKLFF	TGTGCCAGCAGTGAATACAGAAATGAAAAACTGTTTTTT
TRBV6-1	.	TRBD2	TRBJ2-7	CASSEGGSAIYEQYF	TGTGCCAGCAGTGAGGGCGGGAGTGCAATCTACGAGCAGTACTTC
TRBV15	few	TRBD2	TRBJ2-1	CATSRAGLAGHNEQFF	TGTGCCACCAGCAGAGCGGGACTAGCGGGACACAATGAGCAGTTCTTC
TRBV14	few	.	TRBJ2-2	CASSRVSTGELFF	TGTGCCAGCAGCAGAGTGAGCACCGGGGAGCTGTTTTTT
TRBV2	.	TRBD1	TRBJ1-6	CATKRDRGDNSPLHF	TGTGCCACCAAAAGGGACAGGGGGGATAATTCACCCCTCCACTTT
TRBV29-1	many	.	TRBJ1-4	CSAGAINEKLFF	TGCAGCGCAGGGGCGATTAATGAAAAACTGTTTTTT